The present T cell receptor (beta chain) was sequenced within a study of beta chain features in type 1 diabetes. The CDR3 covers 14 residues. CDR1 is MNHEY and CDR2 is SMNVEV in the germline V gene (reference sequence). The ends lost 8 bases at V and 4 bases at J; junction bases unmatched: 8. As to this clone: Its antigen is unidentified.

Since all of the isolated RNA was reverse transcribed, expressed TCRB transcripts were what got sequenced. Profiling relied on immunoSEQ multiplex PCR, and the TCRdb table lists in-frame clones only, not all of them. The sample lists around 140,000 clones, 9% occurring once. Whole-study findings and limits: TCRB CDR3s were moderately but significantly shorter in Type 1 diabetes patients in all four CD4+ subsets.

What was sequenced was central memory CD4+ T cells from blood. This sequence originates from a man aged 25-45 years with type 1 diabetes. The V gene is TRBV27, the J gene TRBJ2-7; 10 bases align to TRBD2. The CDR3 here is CASSASGGFYEQYF. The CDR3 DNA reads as TGTGCCAGCTCCGCTAGCGGGGGATTTTACGAGCAGTACTTC.